One and the same sample provided the 15 T cell receptor beta chains below, sequenced in a study of blood T cell repertoires in COVID-19 (TCRdb year 2020). Libraries were constructed by the immunoSEQ multiplex PCR assay. The immuneACCESS repertoire file appears here via TCRdb, limited to in-frame rearrangements. These files lack a portion of the clones; in checked studies, under half of the deficit traces to unresolved V genes, and the cause of the others is not known. This sample gives 70,000 to 85,000 clones in total; roughly 80% of them show up just once. The top ten constitute 15% to 17% of the sample. Material for sequencing was peripheral blood. These receptors came from an elderly woman with acute or convalescent COVID-19.

The sample holds a few counts of this clone. The chain has TRBV5-5 and TRBJ1-5, with D unresolved. V was cut by 0 bases and J by 15 bases, with 13 bases left in between. This CDR3 contains 12 residues. CDR1 and CDR2 (germline): SGHKS, YYEKEE (reference sequence). The CDR3 here is CASSLASSEMHF. The DNA for the CDR3 is TGTGCCAGCAGCTTGGCCAGTTCAGAAATGCATTTT.

A single count supports this clone. V is TRBV4-1 and J is TRBJ1-5; 8 bases map to TRBD1. With V trimmed by 0 bases and J by 7 bases, 5 bases remained unmatched. The V gene's germline CDR1 is MGHRA and CDR2 YSYEKL. The CDR3 consists of 15 residues. CDR3 amino acids: CASSQDGTGLQPQHF. The CDR3 coding sequence is TGCGCCAGCAGCCAAGATGGGACAGGTCTCCAGCCCCAGCATTTT.

CDR3 amino acids: CASSSPPDQPQHF. Here the CDR3 DNA reads TGTGCCAGCAGCTCCCCCCCAGATCAGCCCCAGCATTTT. The chain carries TRBV7-3 and TRBJ1-5; D is undetermined. CDR1 is SGHTA, CDR2 FQGTGA, per germline. V shed 4 bases and J shed 5 bases, with 9 bases lying between them. This CDR3 has 13 amino acids. Complete variable domain (other parts from reference TRBV7-3 and TRBJ1-5): GAGVSQTPSNKVTEKGKYVELRCDPISGHTALYWYRQSLGQGPEFLIYFQGTGAADDSGLPNDRFFAVRPEGSVSTLKIQRTERGDSAVYLCASSSPPDQPQHFGDGTRLSIL.

The chain is built from TRBV5-8 and TRBJ1-2; 7 bases fit TRBD1. The CDR3 length is 14 residues. The junction had 10 bases not matched to a gene; V was cut back by 4 bases and J by 7 bases. Germline values: CDR1 SGHTS, CDR2 YDEGEE. CDR3 nucleotides: TGTGCCAGCAGCCGTACGACAGGGAGGATTGGCTACACCTTC. This gives the protein CASSRTTGRIGYTF.

The chain couples TRBV7-3 to TRBJ2-6; TRBD1 agrees at 8 bases. The length of the CDR3 is 20 residues. V lost 1 base to trimming and J lost 4 bases; unmatched junction nucleotides: 15. Germline V gene lookup returns CDR1 SGHTA and CDR2 FQGTGA. The CDR3 sequence: CASSLMTWAGGDVGANVLTF. CDR3 nucleotide sequence: TGTGCCAGCAGCTTAATGACTTGGGCAGGGGGCGATGTAGGGGCCAACGTCCTGACTTTC.

CDR3 DNA sequence: TGTGCCAGCAGCTCTAGCGGGGGGGCTTCCTACGAGCAGTACTTC. This encodes CASSSSGGASYEQYF. This rearrangement joins TRBV5-4 to TRBJ2-7; 12 bases map to TRBD2. The CDR3 is made up of 15 amino acids. Germline loops: CDR1 SGHNT, CDR2 YYREEE (reference sequence). Trimming cost V 3 bases and J 1 base; bases outside gene matches: 2. Filled out from reference TRBV5-4 and TRBJ2-7, the complete variable domain reads ETGVTQSPTHLIKTRGQQVTLRCSSQSGHNTVSWYQQALGQGPQFIFQYYREEENGRGNFPPRFSGLQFPNYSSELNVNALELDDSALYLCASSSSGGASYEQYFGPGTRLTVT.

This clone was observed once. The J gene is TRBJ1-1, the V gene TRBV6-5; 9 bases fit TRBD1. The CDR3 covers 16 residues. From germline, CDR1 is MNHEY and CDR2 SVGAGI. The J segment lost 0 bases and the V segment lost 4 bases, leaving 6 bases of the junction unmatched. CDR3 DNA: TGTGCCAGCAGTTTGGCGACAGGGGGTATGAACACTGAAGCTTTCTTT. It yields the protein CASSLATGGMNTEAFF.

The chain couples TRBV27 to TRBJ1-1, with D maybe TRBD1 (5 bases). The length of the CDR3 is 15 residues. The germline V gene has CDR1 MNHEY and CDR2 SMNVEV (reference sequence). The germline V and J ends were trimmed by 3 bases and 1 base, with 12 bases remaining between them. The DNA of the CDR3 is TGTGCCAGCAGTTTTGGGGGGGGTGGGAACACTGAAGCTTTCTTT. It specifies CASSFGGGGNTEAFF.

The rearrangement uses TRBV3-1 (or the pseudogene TRBV3-2) and TRBJ2-3; 9 bases are a match to TRBD2. Trimming cost V 4 bases and J 6 bases; bases outside gene matches: 17. The CDR3 is 18 amino acids. The germline V gene encodes CDR1 LGHDT and CDR2 YNNKEL (reference sequence). CDR3 loop: CASSPRRASGVRGDTQYF. CDR3 DNA sequence: TGTGCCAGCAGCCCCAGGCGGGCTAGCGGGGTCCGCGGGGATACGCAGTATTTT.

The DNA of the CDR3 is TGTGCCAGCAGCCCCCTTCTAGCGGGGGAAAACTACGAGCAGTACTTC. This gives the protein CASSPLLAGENYEQYF. The gene calls are TRBV7-9 and TRBJ2-7, with 10 bases that match TRBD2. The CDR3 extends over 16 amino acids. Germline-derived CDR1 and CDR2 are SEHNR and FQNEAQ (reference sequence). The J segment lost 3 bases and the V segment lost 5 bases, leaving 10 bases of the junction unmatched.

This chain connects TRBV2 to TRBJ1-2, with 7 bases aligning to TRBD1. CDR3 length: 13 residues. V was clipped by 6 bases and J by 10 bases; unmatched bases: 11. CDR1 is SNHLY and CDR2 is FYNNEI in the germline V gene. The CDR3 DNA sequence: TGTGCCAGCAGACCGGGACAGCGACCTACCTACACCTTC. Translating it yields CASRPGQRPTYTF.

V gene TRBV5-4 combines with J gene TRBJ1-4; maybe TRBD1 (5 bases). This CDR3 comprises 15 residues. Trimming took 0 bases from V and 7 from J, leaving 13 bases between them. Germline V gives CDR1 SGHNT, CDR2 YYREEE (reference sequence). The DNA of the CDR3 is TGTGCCAGCAGCTTGGGGGGCACGTCTCTTGAAAAACTGTTTTTT. Translated: CASSLGGTSLEKLFF.

The chain combines TRBV6-2 or TRBV6-3 with TRBJ1-2; 9 bases map to TRBD1. The germline gives CDR1 MNHEY, CDR2 SVGEGT. CDR3 length: 15 residues. Trimming took 4 bases from V and 6 from J; bases not matched to a gene: 9. CDR3 protein: CASSWTRTGVNGYTF. CDR3 nucleotide sequence: TGTGCCAGCAGTTGGACCAGGACAGGGGTCAATGGCTACACCTTC.

The genes are TRBV5-1 and TRBJ1-2, with 7 bases identical to TRBD1. The germline V gene has CDR1 SGHRS and CDR2 YFSETQ. The CDR3 runs to 18 residues. The ends lost 4 bases at V and 4 bases at J; junction bases unmatched: 19. CDR3 DNA: TGCGCCAGCAGCCCGGACCCGACAGGGACTAGGACTAGCTATGGCTACACCTTC. Protein product: CASSPDPTGTRTSYGYTF.

J is TRBJ1-4 and V is TRBV7-9; D possibly corresponds to TRBD1 (5 bases). Germline lookup yields CDR1 SEHNR and CDR2 FQNEAQ (reference sequence). V lost 3 bases to trimming and J lost 7 bases, with 15 bases between them. The CDR3 covers 15 residues. The CDR3: CASSFWTRDFEKLFF. As DNA, the CDR3 is TGTGCCAGCAGCTTTTGGACGCGGGACTTTGAAAAACTGTTTTTT.